The clone carrying this T cell receptor (beta chain) has only one observation. What it recognizes is unknown. The sample is drawn from a study of cytomegalovirus exposure and HLA in healthy donors. The table came from immunoSEQ multiplex PCR; TCRdb's copy has only in-frame clones and leaves some out. The table records more than 110,000 clones, around four fifths of them present only once. Germline loops: CDR1 MDHEN, CDR2 SYDVKM. This CDR3 spans 14 amino acids. V was clipped by 0 bases and J by 9 bases, with 12 bases between them. Points from the study as a whole: The authors enumerated over 150 TCR beta chains as linked to cytomegalovirus. Published work reported that the classifier diagnosed cytomegalovirus status with high specificity and sensitivity.

The specimen sequenced was PBMCs. The receptor was isolated from a woman aged 25-40 years in good health and CMV-seronegative. The chain links TRBV28 to TRBJ1-5, with TRBD1 as a possible D gene (6 bases). CDR3 in amino acids: CASSLWAGAGPQHF. The DNA for the CDR3 is TGTGCCAGCAGTTTATGGGCAGGGGCCGGGCCCCAGCATTTT. The whole variable domain, remainder taken from reference TRBV28 and TRBJ1-5, is DVKVTQSSRYLVKRTGEKVFLECVQDMDHENMFWYRQDPGLGLRLIYFSYDVKMKEKGDIPEGYSVSREKKERFSLILESASTNQTSMYLCASSLWAGAGPQHFGDGTRLSIL.